One T cell receptor beta chain is described in this entry. Its specificity is not known. Germline V CDR1 and CDR2: ENHRY, SYGVKD. The CDR3 runs 15 residues. V lost 0 bases to trimming and J lost 3 bases, with 11 bases between them. This table comes from immunoSEQ multiplex PCR, and its TCRdb copy is limited to in-frame clones, with some not included. The sample shows 71,000 or so clones, 94% of them seen only once. This specimen belongs to a study of cytomegalovirus exposure and HLA in healthy donors. General study results and limits: Through in vitro validation, a few CMV-associated chains were shown to be specific for CMV antigens. Rarity held for most TCR sequences, but there were some public TCRs that occurred in many donors. Some TCR beta chains (164 of them) were listed as cytomegalovirus-associated.

This TCR came from a young woman in good health and CMV-seropositive. Sequenced input: PBMCs. V gene TRBV10-3 combines with J gene TRBJ1-1; D gene uncertain. CDR3 region: CAISESTGVDTEAFF. As DNA, the CDR3 is TGTGCCATCAGTGAGTCCACCGGGGTAGACACTGAAGCTTTCTTT.